These 10 T cell receptor beta chains came from one sample sequenced in a study of T cell responses to AZD1222 COVID-19 vaccine (dated by TCRdb to about 2021). Library prep was done by the immunoSEQ multiplex PCR assay. This immuneACCESS table, as held by TCRdb, lists in-frame sequences with V and J called but not all clones. Of the missing ones, under half trace to an unresolved V gene in checked studies; the others have no known cause. For this sample the table gives 150,000 to 200,000 clones, of which roughly nine tenths were detected only once. The top ten clones comprise roughly 1.2% of the sample. The label giving this sample's time point can be read as: about 28 days (+/-7) after the second vaccine dose. Sample: peripheral blood, taken 28 days after the second AZD1222 dose. Every receptor here comes from an adult who received the AZD1222 COVID-19 vaccine.

This clone came up once. The V gene is TRBV10-3, the J gene TRBJ2-2, with a possible D match to TRBD2 (6 bases). This CDR3 is 15 amino acids long. The V end lost 1 base, the J end lost 2 bases, and 8 bases lay between the germline ends. Germline lookup yields CDR1 ENHRY and CDR2 SYGVKD. The CDR3 nucleotides are TGTGCCATCAGTGAGTTTGCGGGAAACACCGGGGAGCTGTTTTTT. Its translation: CAISEFAGNTGELFF.

The genes are TRBV7-3 and TRBJ2-1; 9 nucleotides match TRBD2. Trimming took 5 bases from V and 0 from J; bases not matched to a gene: 5. CDR1 is SGHTA, CDR2 FQGTGA, per germline. CDR3 length equals 16 residues. This chain's CDR3 is CASSLAGPRSYNEQFF. The DNA for the CDR3 is TGTGCCAGCAGCCTAGCGGGGCCACGCTCCTACAATGAGCAGTTCTTC.

V is TRBV27 and J is TRBJ2-5; D is uncertain. The CDR3 is 11 residues long. In germline, CDR1 is MNHEY, CDR2 SMNVEV (reference sequence). Trimming removed 0 bases from V and 5 bases from J, with 1 base in between. The CDR3 DNA is TGTGCCAGCAGTTTATCTGAGACCCAGTACTTC. It is translated as CASSLSETQYF.

The rearrangement uses TRBV9 and TRBJ2-2, with TRBD1 matching 8 bases. This CDR3 has 15 amino acids. Trimming at V came to 3 bases and at J to 3 bases, leaving 4 bases not matched to a gene. Germline assignment: CDR1 SGDLS and CDR2 YYNGEE. CDR3 bases: TGTGCCAGCAGCGCCGGACAGGGCTACACCGGGGAGCTGTTTTTT. Its translation: CASSAGQGYTGELFF.

V gene TRBV7-2 combines with J gene TRBJ1-5; 7 bases are shared with TRBD1. V shed 5 bases and J 0 bases; nucleotides not matched to a gene: 7. The CDR3 runs to 16 residues. Germline loops: CDR1 SGHTA, CDR2 FQGNSA. CDR3 nucleotides: TGTGCCAGCAGCGCGGGACAGTATTATAGCAATCAGCCCCAGCATTTT. This codes for CASSAGQYYSNQPQHF.

This sequence joins TRBV5-1 and TRBJ2-7, with D perhaps being TRBD1 or TRBD2 (5 bases each). This CDR3 is 15 amino acids long. Germline assignment: CDR1 SGHRS and CDR2 YFSETQ. V was clipped by 2 bases and J by 0 bases, with 12 bases between them. The CDR3 DNA reads as TGCGCCAGCAGCTTCCATGGGGGAAGCTCCTACGAGCAGTACTTC. Protein sequence: CASSFHGGSSYEQYF.

J is TRBJ2-1 and V is TRBV9; D uncertain. Germline V gives CDR1 SGDLS, CDR2 YYNGEE. This CDR3 has 14 residues. The CDR3 bases are TGTGAACTTGTGAGTTGGGTGTCCTACAATGAGCAGTTCTTC. Its protein is CELVSWVSYNEQFF.

As to this clone: This CDR3 is missing its conserved last phenylalanine or tryptophan, likely due to a read error. The DNA is omitted, as the CDR3 cannot be located on it reliably, and the CDR3 follows TCRdb's listing. The chain's CDR3 is CASSRGFWTSGGPM. The V gene is TRBV2, the J gene TRBJ2-3; TRBD2 reflects the table's D call only, with no check against the DNA. The CDR3 is 14 residues long, ends included. Germline V gives CDR1 SNHLY, CDR2 FYNNEI.

The chain carries TRBV27 and TRBJ1-1; unclear D gene. Deletions cut 5 bases from V and 4 bases from J, with 11 bases between. Germline values: CDR1 MNHEY, CDR2 SMNVEV (reference sequence). The length of the CDR3 is 13 residues. For the CDR3, the DNA is TGTGCCAGCAGTACCGGACGGGTCACTGAAGCTTTCTTT. This codes for CASSTGRVTEAFF.

The table lists this clone with a count of one. The chain is built from TRBV7-6 and TRBJ2-2; 9 nucleotides match TRBD2. Trimming cost V 5 bases and J 6 bases; bases outside gene matches: 19. Germline lookup yields CDR1 SGHVS and CDR2 FNYEAQ. The CDR3 consists of 19 residues. CDR3 in amino acids: CASSLMGGGASSGSGELFF. Written as DNA, the CDR3 is TGTGCCAGCAGCCTCATGGGCGGGGGGGCAAGTTCGGGCTCCGGGGAGCTGTTTTTT. Using reference TRBV7-6 and TRBJ2-2 for the parts outside the CDR3, the full variable domain is GAGVSQSPRYKVTKRGQDVALRCDPISGHVSLYWYRQALGQGPEFLTYFNYEAQQDKSGLPNDRFSAERPEGSISTLTIQRTEQRDSAMYRCASSLMGGGASSGSGELFFGEGSRLTVL.